The clone carrying this T cell receptor (beta chain) has a count of ten or more. What it binds is unknown. This specimen comes from a study of regulatory T cells in long-lasting Graves disease. About the research overall: More than 5 years of antithyroid drugs with positive TSH receptor antibodies defined persistent Graves' disease.

General study points: The work looked only at peripheral blood and did not look at thyroid tissue. Newly diagnosed Graves' patients had higher TCR diversity than persistent ones. Favored gene segments in persistent disease were TRBV28, TRBJ1-2 and TRBJ2-5.

Indicated time point: persistent/refractory GD, antithyroid drugs over 5 years with positive TRAb. Preparation of the TCR library used RNA extracted from PBMCs. Library construction for TCR beta used iRepertoire HTBI primers and Arm-PCR of CDR3 regions. TCRdb recomputed calls from the multiplex PCR reads with MiXCR, one row per CDR3 protein. The sample lists some 470,000 distinct CDR3 sequences; 20% to 25% were seen once. CDR3 size: 13 residues. V shed 4 bases and J shed 3 bases, with 9 bases lying between them. Germline CDR1 and CDR2: LNHNV and YYDKDF (reference sequence). This TCR came from a female donor with Graves disease. The gene calls are TRBV15 and TRBJ1-1; tentatively, D is TRBD1 (5 bases). Sequenced here: peripheral blood mononuclear cells (PBMCs), sampled when the disease was refractory, from a patient treated with antithyroid drugs. DNA of the CDR3: TGTGCCACCAGCACCACAGGTGACACTGAAGCTTTCTTT. It is translated as CATSTTGDTEAFF.